This T cell receptor (beta chain) was captured in a study of blood T cells in healthy people across ages. This clonotype has more than one count but fewer than ten. Compared with germline, one end of the junction differs, possibly owing to a read error. CDR3 length equals 12 residues. The germline CDR1 and CDR2 sequences are SGHVS and FNYEAQ. The second PCR ran roughly 7 to 12 cycles with a sample-barcoded 5' primer and J-beta primers. TCRdb itself ran the 5' RACE reads through MiXCR, one entry per CDR3 protein. The data contain hundreds of thousands of distinct CDR3 sequences, about 26% of them seen just once; the ten biggest clones take up over 3.5%. The same data also contributed to another study, on T cells of mothers and their children.

The receptor was isolated from a boy aged 2 to 10 in good health. Sample: blood. V usage is TRBV7-6 and J usage is TRBJ2-7; no reliable D call. The CDR3 reads CASSPIGLAKYF. The CDR3 bases are TGCGCCAGCAGCCCCATTGGCCTCGCGAAGTACTTC. Full variable domain (outside the CDR3, taken from reference TRBV7-6 and TRBJ2-7): GAGVSQSPRYKVTKRGQDVALRCDPISGHVSLYWYRQALGQGPEFLTYFNYEAQQDKSGLPNDRFSAERPEGSISTLTIQRTEQRDSAMYRCASSPIGLAKYFGPGTRLTVT.